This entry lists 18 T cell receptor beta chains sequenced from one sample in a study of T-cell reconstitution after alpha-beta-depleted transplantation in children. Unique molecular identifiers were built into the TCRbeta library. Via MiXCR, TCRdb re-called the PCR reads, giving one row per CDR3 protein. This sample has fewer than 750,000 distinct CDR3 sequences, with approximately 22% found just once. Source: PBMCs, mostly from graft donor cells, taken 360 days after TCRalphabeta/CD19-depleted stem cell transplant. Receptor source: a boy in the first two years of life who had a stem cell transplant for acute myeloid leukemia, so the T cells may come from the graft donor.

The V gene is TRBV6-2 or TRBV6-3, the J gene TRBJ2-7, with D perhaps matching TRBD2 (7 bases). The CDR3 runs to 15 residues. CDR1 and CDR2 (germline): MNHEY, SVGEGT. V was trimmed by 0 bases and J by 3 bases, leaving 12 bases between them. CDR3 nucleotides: TGTGCCAGCAGTTACTCTGGCGGGGGCAACTACGAGCAGTACTTC. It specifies CASSYSGGGNYEQYF.

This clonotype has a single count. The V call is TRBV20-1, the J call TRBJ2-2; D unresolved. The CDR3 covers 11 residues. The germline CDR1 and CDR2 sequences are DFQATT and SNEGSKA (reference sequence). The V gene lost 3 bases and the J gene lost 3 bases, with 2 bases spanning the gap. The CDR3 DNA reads TGCAGTGCTAGCCACACCGGGGAGCTGTTTTTT. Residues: CSASHTGELFF.

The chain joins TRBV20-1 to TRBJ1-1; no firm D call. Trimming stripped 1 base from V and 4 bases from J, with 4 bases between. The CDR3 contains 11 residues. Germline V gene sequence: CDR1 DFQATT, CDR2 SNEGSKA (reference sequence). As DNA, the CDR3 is TGCAGTGCTAGAGGACCCACTGAAGCTTTCTTT. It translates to CSARGPTEAFF.

This CDR3 is CASSLGLAGSPVVNEQFF. The CDR3 bases are TGCGCCAGCAGCTTGGGGCTAGCGGGGTCCCCAGTTGTCAATGAGCAGTTCTTC. This sequence joins TRBV5-1 and TRBJ2-1, with 9 bases matching TRBD2. Germline CDR1 is SGHRS and CDR2 is YFSETQ. V lost 0 bases, J lost 6 bases, and 13 bases stayed unmatched. The length of the CDR3 is 18 residues. Full variable domain (rest looked up from reference TRBV5-1 and TRBJ2-1): KAGVTQTPRYLIKTRGQQVTLSCSPISGHRSVSWYQQTPGQGLQFLFEYFSETQRNKGNFPGRFSGRQFSNSRSEMNVSTLELGDSALYLCASSLGLAGSPVVNEQFFGPGTRLTVL.

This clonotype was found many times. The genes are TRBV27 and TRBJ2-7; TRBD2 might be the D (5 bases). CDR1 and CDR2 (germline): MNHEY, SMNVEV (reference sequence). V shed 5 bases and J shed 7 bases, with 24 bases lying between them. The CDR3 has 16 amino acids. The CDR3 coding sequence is TGTGCCAGCAGTCCACCGAACCCCCCCGGGATAGGGGAGCAGTACTTC. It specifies CASSPPNPPGIGEQYF.

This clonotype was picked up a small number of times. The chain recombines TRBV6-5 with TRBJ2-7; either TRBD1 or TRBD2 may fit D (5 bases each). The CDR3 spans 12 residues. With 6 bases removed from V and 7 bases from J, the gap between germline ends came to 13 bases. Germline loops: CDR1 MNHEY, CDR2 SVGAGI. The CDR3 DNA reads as TGTGCCAGCAGGGCCCCGGGGCTTGAGCAGTACTTC. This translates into CASRAPGLEQYF.

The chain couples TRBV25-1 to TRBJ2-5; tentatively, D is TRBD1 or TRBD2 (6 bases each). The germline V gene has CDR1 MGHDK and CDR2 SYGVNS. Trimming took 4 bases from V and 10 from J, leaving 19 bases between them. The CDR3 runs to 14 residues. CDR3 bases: TGTGCCAGCAGTGTTTCGGAGGGGGGTGGGGTCCAGTACTTC. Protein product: CASSVSEGGGVQYF.

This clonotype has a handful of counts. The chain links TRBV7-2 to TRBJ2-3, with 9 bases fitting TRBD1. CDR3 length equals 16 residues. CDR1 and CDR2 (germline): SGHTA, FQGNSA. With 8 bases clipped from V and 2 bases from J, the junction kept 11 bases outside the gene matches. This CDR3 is CASRRGGQGTTDTQYF. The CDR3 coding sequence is TGTGCCAGCCGAAGAGGGGGACAGGGAACCACAGATACGCAGTATTTT.

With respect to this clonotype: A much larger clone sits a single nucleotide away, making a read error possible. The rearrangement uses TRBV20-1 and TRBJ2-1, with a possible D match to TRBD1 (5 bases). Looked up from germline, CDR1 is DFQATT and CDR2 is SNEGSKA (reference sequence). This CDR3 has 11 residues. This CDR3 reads CSARSGRVQIF. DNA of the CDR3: TGCAGTGCTAGGTCCGGCAGGGTGCAGATCTTC.

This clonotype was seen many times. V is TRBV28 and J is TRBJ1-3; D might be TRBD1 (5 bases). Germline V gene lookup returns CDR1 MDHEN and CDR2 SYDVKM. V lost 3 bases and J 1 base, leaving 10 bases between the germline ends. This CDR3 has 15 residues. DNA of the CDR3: TGTGCCAGCAGTTTCCGTTCAGGGTCTGGAAACACCATATATTTT. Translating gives CASSFRSGSGNTIYF.

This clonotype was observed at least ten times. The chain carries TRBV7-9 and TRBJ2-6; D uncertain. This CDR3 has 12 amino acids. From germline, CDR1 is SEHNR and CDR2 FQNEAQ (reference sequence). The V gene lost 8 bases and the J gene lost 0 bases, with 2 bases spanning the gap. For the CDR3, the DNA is TGTGCCAGCCACTCTGGGGCCAACGTCCTGACTTTC. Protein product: CASHSGANVLTF.

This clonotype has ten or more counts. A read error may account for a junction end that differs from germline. The CDR3 nucleotides read TGTGCCAGCAGTGGGGACAGGGAGAGCTATGGCTACACTTTC. This encodes CASSGDRESYGYTF. This chain joins TRBV6-1 and TRBJ1-2; 9 bases align to TRBD1. The CDR3 contains 14 residues. Germline V gene sequence: CDR1 MNHNS, CDR2 SASEGT.

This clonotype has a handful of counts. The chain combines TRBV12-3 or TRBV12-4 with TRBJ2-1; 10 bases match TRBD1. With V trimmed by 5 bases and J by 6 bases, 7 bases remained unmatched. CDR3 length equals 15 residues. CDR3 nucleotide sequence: TGTGCCAGCAGTGCCCGACAGGGGGCAGGCAATGAGCAGTTCTTC. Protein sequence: CASSARQGAGNEQFF.

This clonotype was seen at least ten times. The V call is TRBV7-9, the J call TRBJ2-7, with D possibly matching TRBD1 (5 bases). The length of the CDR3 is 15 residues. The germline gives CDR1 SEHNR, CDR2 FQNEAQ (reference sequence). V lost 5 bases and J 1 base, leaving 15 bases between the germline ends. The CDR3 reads CASSGWGLTSYEQYF. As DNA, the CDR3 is TGTGCCAGCAGCGGGTGGGGCCTTACATCCTACGAGCAGTACTTC.

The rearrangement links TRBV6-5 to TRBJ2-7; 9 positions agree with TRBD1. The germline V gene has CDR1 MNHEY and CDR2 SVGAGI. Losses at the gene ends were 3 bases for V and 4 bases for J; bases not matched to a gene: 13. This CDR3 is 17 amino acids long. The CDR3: CASSYNPRDREDYEQYV. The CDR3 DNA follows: TGTGCCAGCAGTTATAATCCCCGGGACAGGGAGGATTACGAGCAGTACGTC.

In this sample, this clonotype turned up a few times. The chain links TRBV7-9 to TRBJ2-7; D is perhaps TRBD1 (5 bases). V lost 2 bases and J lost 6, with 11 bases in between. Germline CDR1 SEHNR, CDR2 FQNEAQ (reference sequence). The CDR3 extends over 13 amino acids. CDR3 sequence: CASSLTGRAEQYV. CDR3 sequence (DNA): TGTGCCAGCAGCTTAACGGGCAGGGCCGAGCAGTACGTC.

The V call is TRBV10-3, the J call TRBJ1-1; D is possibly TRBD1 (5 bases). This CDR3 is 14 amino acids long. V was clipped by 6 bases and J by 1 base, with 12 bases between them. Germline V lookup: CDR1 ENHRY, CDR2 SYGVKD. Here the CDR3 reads CAIRAGGENTEAFF. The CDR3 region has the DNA TGTGCCATCAGGGCGGGGGGGGAGAACACTGAAGCTTTCTTT.

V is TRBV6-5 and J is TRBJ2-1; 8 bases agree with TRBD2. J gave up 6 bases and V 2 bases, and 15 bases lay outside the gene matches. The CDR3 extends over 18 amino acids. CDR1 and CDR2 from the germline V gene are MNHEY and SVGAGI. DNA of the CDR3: TGTGCCAGCAGTTACACCCGTTCCGGGACTAGGGGAGGCAATGAGCAGTTCTTC. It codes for CASSYTRSGTRGGNEQFF.